These 3 T cell receptor beta chains were sequenced from one sample in a study of blood T cell repertoires in COVID-19. The table came from immunoSEQ multiplex PCR; TCRdb's copy has only in-frame clones and leaves some out. Of about 270,000 clones in the sample, about 91% were seen once. The sequenced sample consisted of peripheral blood. The origin of the receptors is a young adult with COVID-19, enrolled during active disease.

This chain uses TRBV12-3 or TRBV12-4 with TRBJ1-2; 7 positions match TRBD1. V lost 7 bases, J lost 5 bases, and 7 bases stayed unmatched. The CDR3 contains 13 residues. The CDR3 bases are TGTGCCAGCACCGAGGCAGGGGGGTATGGCTACACCTTC. This sequence encodes CASTEAGGYGYTF.

The chain employs TRBV29-1 and TRBJ1-2; D call uncertain. In germline, CDR1 is SQVTM, CDR2 ANQGSEA. Trimming left V 3 bases short and J 3 bases short, with 8 bases between. The CDR3 totals 12 residues. Here the CDR3 reads CSVDYGYYGYTF. In DNA form, the CDR3 reads TGCAGCGTTGACTACGGGTACTATGGCTACACCTTC.

The CDR3 loop is CASSLPWGSQETQYF. CDR3 DNA sequence: TGTGCCAGCAGCCTTCCTTGGGGCTCGCAAGAGACCCAGTACTTC. This chain uses TRBV14 with TRBJ2-5; D is perhaps TRBD1 (5 bases). Trimming pared 4 bases from V and 2 bases from J, leaving 14 bases between. Germline V gene data show CDR1 as SGHDN and CDR2 as FVKESK. The CDR3 contains 15 residues.